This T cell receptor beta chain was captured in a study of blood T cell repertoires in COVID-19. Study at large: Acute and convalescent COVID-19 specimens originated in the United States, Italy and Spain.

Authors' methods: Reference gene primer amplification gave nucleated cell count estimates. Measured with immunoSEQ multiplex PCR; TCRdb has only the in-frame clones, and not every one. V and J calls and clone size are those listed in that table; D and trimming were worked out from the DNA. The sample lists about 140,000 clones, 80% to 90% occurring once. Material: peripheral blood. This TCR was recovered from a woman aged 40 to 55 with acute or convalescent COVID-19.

This CDR3 reads CATSRPLDRNFNSPLHF. The DNA for the CDR3 is TGTGCCACCAGCAGACCCTTGGACAGAAACTTTAATTCACCCCTCCACTTT. This rearrangement joins TRBV15 to TRBJ1-6; D is possibly TRBD1 (6 bases). V was pared by 2 bases and J by 6 bases, with 17 bases between. This CDR3 region has 17 residues. Germline CDR1 reads LNHNV; CDR2 reads YYDKDF (reference sequence).